Listed below are T cell receptor beta chains from one sample, sequenced in a study of Ad26.COV2.S vaccination and SARS-CoV-2 variants. Sequencing was performed with immunoSEQ multiplex PCR; in TCRdb, only in-frame clones are kept and a portion is missing. The table shows fewer than 500,000 clones, with over 75% occurring only once. The sequences come from peripheral blood, collected in a trial of Ad26.COV2.S vaccine versus placebo. The receptors here all came from a person between 18 and 65 years old who received the Ad26.COV2.S COVID-19 vaccine or a placebo. Each CDR3 is given with its conserved first and last residue. Each record gives: V gene, clone size, D gene, J gene, CDR3 DNA, CDR3 protein. The D gene is left open where the match is weak. Clone size, where shown, is once, few, many, or a class for clones that have expanded.

TRBV27	.	.	TRBJ2-2	TGTGCCAGCAGTTTATCCAACACCGGGGAGCTGTTTTTT	CASSLSNTGELFF
TRBV6-5	.	.	TRBJ1-2	TGTGCCAGCAGCCCGGGGCCACCGGGGGGCTACACCTTC	CASSPGPPGGYTF
TRBV9	.	.	TRBJ2-7	TGTGCCAGCAGCGAGGAACCGACAGGCCCCTACGAGCAGTACTTC	CASSEEPTGPYEQYF
TRBV9	once	TRBD2	TRBJ2-7	TGTGCCAGCAGCGTCGCACTAGCGGACTACTACGAGCAGTACTTC	CASSVALADYYEQYF
TRBV3-1/TRBV3-2	.	TRBD1	TRBJ1-5	TGTGCCAGCAGCTATGGGACAGGGTATCAGCCCCAGCATTTT	CASSYGTGYQPQHF
TRBV7-3	.	TRBD2	TRBJ2-1	TGTGCCAGCAGCGGGGCTAGCGGGAATGAGCAGTTCTTC	CASSGASGNEQFF
TRBV6-1	once	.	TRBJ1-5	TGTGCCAGCAGTGATGAAGGACACAGCAATCAGCCCCAGCATTTT	CASSDEGHSNQPQHF
TRBV5-1	.	TRBD2	TRBJ2-3	TGCGCCAGCAGCTTCGCCTTGACTAGCGGGAGGACCACAGATACGCAGTATTTT	CASSFALTSGRTTDTQYF
TRBV15	once	.	TRBJ1-2	TGTGCCACCAGCAGAGATCTGAAAAGCTATGGCTACACCTTC	CATSRDLKSYGYTF
TRBV19	.	.	TRBJ1-3	TGTGCCAGTAGGCCCGACTTCGACTCTGGAAACACCATATATTTT	CASRPDFDSGNTIYF
TRBV7-9	.	.	TRBJ2-1	TGTGCCAGCAGCTCTCCGACAGGCTACTCCTACAATGAGCAGTTCTTC	CASSSPTGYSYNEQFF
TRBV5-1	.	TRBD2	TRBJ2-1	TGCGCCAGCAGCGCGACTAGCGGGAGCATTGAGCAGTTCTTC	CASSATSGSIEQFF
TRBV4-3	few	.	TRBJ1-1	TGCGCCAGCAGCCAAGGGGGGAACACTGAAGCTTTCTTT	CASSQGGNTEAFF
TRBV7-9	.	TRBD1	TRBJ1-2	TGTGCCAGCAGCACAGGGGGACAGAACTATGGCTACACCTTC	CASSTGGQNYGYTF
TRBV12-5	.	.	TRBJ1-2	TGTGCTAGTGGTCCTCAAGGAATCGTCTATGGCTACACCTTC	CASGPQGIVYGYTF
TRBV10-3	.	TRBD2	TRBJ2-7	TGTGCCATCAGTGAGGGCGGGAGGGCCTCCTACGAGCAGTACTTC	CAISEGGRASYEQYF
TRBV4-1	.	.	TRBJ2-7	TGCGCCAGCAGCCAAGATGTGGGAGTAAATCGCGAGCAGTACTTC	CASSQDVGVNREQYF
TRBV5-1	.	TRBD1	TRBJ1-1	TGCGCCAGCAGCTTCGGACAGGCTCAGAACACTGAAGCTTTCTTT	CASSFGQAQNTEAFF
TRBV19	.	TRBD1	TRBJ2-3	TGTGCCAGTGGGACAGGCACAGATACGCAGTATTTT	CASGTGTDTQYF
TRBV4-1	.	.	TRBJ2-7	TGCGCCAGCAGCCAAGGGTCGGCAGGGTTCTACGAGCAGTACTTC	CASSQGSAGFYEQYF
TRBV29-1	.	.	TRBJ2-2	TGCAGCGTTGAGGGGCCTGGCACCGGGGAGCTGTTTTTT	CSVEGPGTGELFF
TRBV13	.	TRBD2	TRBJ2-3	TGTGCCAGCAGCTTAGGGACTAGCGGGACCACAGATACGCAGTATTTT	CASSLGTSGTTDTQYF
TRBV7-6	.	TRBD2	TRBJ2-3	TGTGCCAGCAGCTCCTCTCTAGCGGGCACCATCACAGATACGCAGTATTTT	CASSSSLAGTITDTQYF
TRBV4-1	.	TRBD2	TRBJ2-1	TGCGCCAGCGGCGGAAGCGGGAGTGTTTACAATGAGCAGTTCTTC	CASGGSGSVYNEQFF
TRBV11-2	.	.	TRBJ2-1	TGTGCCAGCAGCTTATTACTCCGGAACAAGTACAATGAGCAGTTCTTC	CASSLLLRNKYNEQFF
TRBV5-5	.	.	TRBJ2-1	TGTGCCAGCAGCTTGCCCCATAACAATGAGCAGTTCTTC	CASSLPHNNEQFF
TRBV19	few	TRBD1	TRBJ1-5	TGTGCCAGTAGCGGTCCGGGACAGGGGTTCGATCAGCCCCAGCATTTT	CASSGPGQGFDQPQHF
TRBV12-3/TRBV12-4	.	.	TRBJ1-1	TGTGCCAGCAGTTTTAGGGCTGAAGCTTTCTTT	CASSFRAEAFF
TRBV10-3	.	.	TRBJ1-2	TGTGCCATCAGTGTCCGGACAGAGGGATATGGCTACACCTTC	CAISVRTEGYGYTF
TRBV4-3	.	.	TRBJ1-2	TGCGCCAGCAGCCAAGATTACTCGTCCGGCAGGGTCCCTCGGGGCTATGGCTACACCTTC	CASSQDYSSGRVPRGYGYTF
TRBV18	.	TRBD2	TRBJ2-7	TGTGCCAGCCGGACTAGCGCGTCCTACGAGCAGTACTTC	CASRTSASYEQYF
TRBV6-2/TRBV6-3	.	.	TRBJ2-1	TGTGCCAGCAGTTACCCTCTAGGATCCAGCTCCTACAATGAGCAGTTCTTC	CASSYPLGSSSYNEQFF
TRBV5-4	.	.	TRBJ2-7	TGTGCCAGCAGCTTGGGGGGAAGAACTGAGAGATACGAGCAGTACTTC	CASSLGGRTERYEQYF
TRBV19	few	.	TRBJ2-7	TGTGCCAGTAGTCCCGGGACGGTGACCTACGAGCAGTACTTC	CASSPGTVTYEQYF
TRBV28	.	.	TRBJ2-7	TGTGCCAGCAGCCCAACTTTCCACGAGCAGTACTTC	CASSPTFHEQYF